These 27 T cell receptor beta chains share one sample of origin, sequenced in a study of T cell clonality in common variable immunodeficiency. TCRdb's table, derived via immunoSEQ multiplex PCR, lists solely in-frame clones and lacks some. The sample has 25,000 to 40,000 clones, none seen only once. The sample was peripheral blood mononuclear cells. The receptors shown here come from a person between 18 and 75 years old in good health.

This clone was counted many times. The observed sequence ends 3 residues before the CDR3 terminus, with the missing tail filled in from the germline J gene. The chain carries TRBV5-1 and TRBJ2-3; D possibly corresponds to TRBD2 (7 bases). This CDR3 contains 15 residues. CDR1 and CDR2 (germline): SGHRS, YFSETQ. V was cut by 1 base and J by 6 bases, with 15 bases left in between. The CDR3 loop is CASSLIGGGRDTQYF. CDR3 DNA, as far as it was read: TGCGCCAGCAGCTTGATAGGCGGGGGCAGGGATACG. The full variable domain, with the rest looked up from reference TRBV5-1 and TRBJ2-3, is KAGVTQTPRYLIKTRGQQVTLSCSPISGHRSVSWYQQTPGQGLQFLFEYFSETQRNKGNFPGRFSGRQFSNSRSEMNVSTLELGDSALYLCASSLIGGGRDTQYFGPGTRLTVL.

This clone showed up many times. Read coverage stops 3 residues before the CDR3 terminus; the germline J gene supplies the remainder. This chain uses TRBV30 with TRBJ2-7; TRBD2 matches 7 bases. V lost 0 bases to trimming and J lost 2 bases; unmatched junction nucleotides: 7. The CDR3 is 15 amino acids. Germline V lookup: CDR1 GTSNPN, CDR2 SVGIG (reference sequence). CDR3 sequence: CAWSVTSGAPYEQYF. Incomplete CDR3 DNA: TGTGCCTGGAGTGTAACCAGCGGGGCCCCCTACGAG.

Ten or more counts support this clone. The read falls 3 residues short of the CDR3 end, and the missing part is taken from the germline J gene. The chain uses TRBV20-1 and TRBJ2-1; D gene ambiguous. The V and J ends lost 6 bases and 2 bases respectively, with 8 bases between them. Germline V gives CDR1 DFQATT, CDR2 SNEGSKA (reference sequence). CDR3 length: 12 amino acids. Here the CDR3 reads CSAARAYNEQFF. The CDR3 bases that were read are TGCAGTGCCGCCCGGGCCTACAATGAG.

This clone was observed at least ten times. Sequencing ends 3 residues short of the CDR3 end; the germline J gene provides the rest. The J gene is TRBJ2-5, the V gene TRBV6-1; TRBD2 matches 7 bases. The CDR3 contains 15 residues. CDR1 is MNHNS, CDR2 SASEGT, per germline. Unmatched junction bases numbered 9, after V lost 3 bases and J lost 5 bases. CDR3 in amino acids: CASSDGTPAGETQYF. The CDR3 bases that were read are TGTGCCAGCAGTGATGGGACTCCAGCGGGGGAGACC.

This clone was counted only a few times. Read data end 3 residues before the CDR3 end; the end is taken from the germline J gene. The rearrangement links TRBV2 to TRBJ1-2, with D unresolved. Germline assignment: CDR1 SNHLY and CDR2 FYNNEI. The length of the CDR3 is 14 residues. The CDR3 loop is CASRGGVSTDTYTF. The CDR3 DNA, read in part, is TGTGCCAGCAGGGGCGGGGTTAGCACAGATACC.

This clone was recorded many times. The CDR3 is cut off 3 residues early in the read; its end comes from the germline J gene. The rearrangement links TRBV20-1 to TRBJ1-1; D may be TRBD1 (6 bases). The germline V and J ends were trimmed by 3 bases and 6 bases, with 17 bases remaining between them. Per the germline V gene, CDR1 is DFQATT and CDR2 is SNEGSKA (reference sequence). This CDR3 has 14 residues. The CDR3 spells CSASDRRGVSEAFF. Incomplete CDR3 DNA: TGCAGTGCTAGTGACAGGCGTGGAGTGTCTGAA.

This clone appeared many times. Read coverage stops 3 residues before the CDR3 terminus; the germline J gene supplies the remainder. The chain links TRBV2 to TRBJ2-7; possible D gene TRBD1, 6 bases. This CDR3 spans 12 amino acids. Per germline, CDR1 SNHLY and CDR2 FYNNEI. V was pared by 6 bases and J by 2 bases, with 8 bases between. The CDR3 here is CASRGQPYEQYF. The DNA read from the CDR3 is TGTGCCAGCAGAGGACAGCCCTACGAG.

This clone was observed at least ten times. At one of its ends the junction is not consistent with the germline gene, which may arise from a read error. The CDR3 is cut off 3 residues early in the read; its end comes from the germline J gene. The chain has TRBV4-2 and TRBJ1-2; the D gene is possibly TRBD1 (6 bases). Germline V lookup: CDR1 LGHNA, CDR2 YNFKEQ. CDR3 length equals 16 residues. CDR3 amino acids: CASSQDPQGGNYGYTF. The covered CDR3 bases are TGCGCCAGCAGCCAAGACCCACAGGGAGGCAACTATGGC.

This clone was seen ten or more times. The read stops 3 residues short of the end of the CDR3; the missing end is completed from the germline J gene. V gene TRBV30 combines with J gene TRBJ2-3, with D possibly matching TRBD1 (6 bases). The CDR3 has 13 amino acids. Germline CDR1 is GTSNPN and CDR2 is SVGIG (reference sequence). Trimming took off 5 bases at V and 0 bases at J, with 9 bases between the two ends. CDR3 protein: CAWGQSSTDTQYF. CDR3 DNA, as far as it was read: TGTGCCTGGGGACAGTCTAGCACAGATACG.

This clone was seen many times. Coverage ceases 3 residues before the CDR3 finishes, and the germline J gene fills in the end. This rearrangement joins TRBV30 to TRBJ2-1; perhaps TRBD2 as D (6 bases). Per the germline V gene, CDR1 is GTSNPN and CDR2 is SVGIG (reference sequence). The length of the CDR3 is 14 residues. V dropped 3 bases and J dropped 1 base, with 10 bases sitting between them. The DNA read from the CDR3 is TGTGCCTGGAGAGGGAGGACTTCCTACAATGAG. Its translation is CAWRGRTSYNE. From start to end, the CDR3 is CAWRGRTSYNEQFF.

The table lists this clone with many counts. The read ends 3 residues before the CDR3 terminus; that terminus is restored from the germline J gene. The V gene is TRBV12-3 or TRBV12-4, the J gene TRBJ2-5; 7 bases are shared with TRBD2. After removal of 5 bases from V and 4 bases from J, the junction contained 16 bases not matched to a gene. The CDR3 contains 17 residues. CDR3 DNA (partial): TGTGCCAGCAGTCGATGGGGGGGAGGTGGAGGTGGAGAGACC. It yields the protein CASSRWGGGGGGET. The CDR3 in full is CASSRWGGGGGGETQYF.

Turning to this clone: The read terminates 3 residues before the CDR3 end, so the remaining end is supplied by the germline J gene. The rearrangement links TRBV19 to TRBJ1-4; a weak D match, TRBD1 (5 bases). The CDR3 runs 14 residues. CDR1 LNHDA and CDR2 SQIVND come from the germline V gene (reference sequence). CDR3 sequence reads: CASSVVSGANVLFF. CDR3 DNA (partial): TGTGCCAGTAGTGTAGTGTCTGGGGCCAACGTA.

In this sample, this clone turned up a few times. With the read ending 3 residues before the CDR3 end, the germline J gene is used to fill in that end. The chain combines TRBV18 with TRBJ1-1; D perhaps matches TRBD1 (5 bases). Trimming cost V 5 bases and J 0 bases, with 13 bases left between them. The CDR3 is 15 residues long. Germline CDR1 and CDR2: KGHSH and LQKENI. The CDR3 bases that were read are TGTGCCAGCTCAACCCGGACAAACATGAACACTGAA. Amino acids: CASSTRTNMNTE. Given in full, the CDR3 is CASSTRTNMNTEAFF.

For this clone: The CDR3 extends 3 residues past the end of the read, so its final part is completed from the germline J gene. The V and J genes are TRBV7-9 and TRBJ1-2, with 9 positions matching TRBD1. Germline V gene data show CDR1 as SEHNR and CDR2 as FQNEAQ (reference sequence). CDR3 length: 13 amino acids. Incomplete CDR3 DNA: TGTGCCAGCGGTGAGGGACAGGGACCCATC. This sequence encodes CASGEGQGPI. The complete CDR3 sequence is CASGEGQGPIYTF.

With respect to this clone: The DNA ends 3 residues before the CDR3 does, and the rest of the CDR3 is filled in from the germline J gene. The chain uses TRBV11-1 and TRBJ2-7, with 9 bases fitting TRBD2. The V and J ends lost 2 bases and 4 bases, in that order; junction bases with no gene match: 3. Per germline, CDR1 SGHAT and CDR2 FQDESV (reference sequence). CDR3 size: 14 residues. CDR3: CASSLLLAGYEQYF. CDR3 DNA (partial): TGTGCCAGCAGCTTACTACTAGCGGGTTACGAG.

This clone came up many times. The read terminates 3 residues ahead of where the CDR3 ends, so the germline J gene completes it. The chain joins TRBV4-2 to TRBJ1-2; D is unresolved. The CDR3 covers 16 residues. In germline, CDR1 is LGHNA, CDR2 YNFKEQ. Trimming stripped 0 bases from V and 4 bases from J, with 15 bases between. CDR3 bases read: TGTGCCAGCAGCCAAGACGAGCCCCAGGCACCCTATGGC. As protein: CASSQDEPQAPYG. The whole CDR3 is CASSQDEPQAPYGYTF.

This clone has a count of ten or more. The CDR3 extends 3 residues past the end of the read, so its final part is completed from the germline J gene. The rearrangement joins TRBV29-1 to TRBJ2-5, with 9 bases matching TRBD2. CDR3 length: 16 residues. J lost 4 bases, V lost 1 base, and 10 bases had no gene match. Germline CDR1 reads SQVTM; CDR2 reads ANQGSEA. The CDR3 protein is CSVEGGRAGGLETQYF. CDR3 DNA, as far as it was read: TGCAGCGTTGAAGGGGGTCGAGCGGGAGGTCTAGAGACC.

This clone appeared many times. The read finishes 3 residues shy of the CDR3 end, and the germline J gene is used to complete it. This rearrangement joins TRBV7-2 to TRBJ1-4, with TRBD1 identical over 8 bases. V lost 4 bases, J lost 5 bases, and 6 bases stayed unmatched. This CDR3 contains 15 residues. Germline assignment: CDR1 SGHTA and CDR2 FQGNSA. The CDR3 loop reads CASSSGGAGNEKLFF. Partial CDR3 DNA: TGTGCCAGCAGCTCAGGGGGCGCAGGAAATGAAAAA.

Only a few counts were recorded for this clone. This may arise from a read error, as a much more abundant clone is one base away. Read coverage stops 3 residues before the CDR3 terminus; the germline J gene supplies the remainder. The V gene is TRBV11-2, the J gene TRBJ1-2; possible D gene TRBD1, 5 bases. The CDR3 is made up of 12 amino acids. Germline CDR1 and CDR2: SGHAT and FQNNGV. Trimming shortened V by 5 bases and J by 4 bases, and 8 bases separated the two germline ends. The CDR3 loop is CASSLDSYGYTF. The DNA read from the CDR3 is TGTGCCAGCAGCCTCGACAGCTATGGC.

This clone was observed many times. The CDR3: CASTQVGERYNEQFF. CDR3 DNA, as far as it was read: TGTGCCAGTACCCAGGTAGGGGAGAGGTACAATGAG. The chain couples TRBV19 to TRBJ2-1; D possibly uses TRBD1 or TRBD2 (5 bases each). The read halts 3 residues ahead of the CDR3 end, with the missing end drawn from the germline J gene. The CDR3 runs 15 residues. The V end lost 7 bases, the J end lost 4 bases, and 17 bases lay between the germline ends. Germline V gene sequence: CDR1 LNHDA, CDR2 SQIVND (reference sequence).

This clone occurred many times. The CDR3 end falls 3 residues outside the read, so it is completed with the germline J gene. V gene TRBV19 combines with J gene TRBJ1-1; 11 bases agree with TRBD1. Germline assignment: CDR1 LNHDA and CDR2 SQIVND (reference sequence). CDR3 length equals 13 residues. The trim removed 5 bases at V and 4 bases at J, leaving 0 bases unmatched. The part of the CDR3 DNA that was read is TGTGCCAGTAGTGGACAGGGGGCCACTGAA. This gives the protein CASSGQGATE. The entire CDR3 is CASSGQGATEAFF.

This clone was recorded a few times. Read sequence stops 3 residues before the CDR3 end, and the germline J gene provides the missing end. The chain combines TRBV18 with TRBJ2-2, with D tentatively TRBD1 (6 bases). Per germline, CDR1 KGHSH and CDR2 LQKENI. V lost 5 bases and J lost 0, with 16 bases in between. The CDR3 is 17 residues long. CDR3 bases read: TGTGCCAGCTCAACTATCCCGGGGACAACGAACACCGGGGAG. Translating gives CASSTIPGTTNTGE. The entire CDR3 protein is CASSTIPGTTNTGELFF.

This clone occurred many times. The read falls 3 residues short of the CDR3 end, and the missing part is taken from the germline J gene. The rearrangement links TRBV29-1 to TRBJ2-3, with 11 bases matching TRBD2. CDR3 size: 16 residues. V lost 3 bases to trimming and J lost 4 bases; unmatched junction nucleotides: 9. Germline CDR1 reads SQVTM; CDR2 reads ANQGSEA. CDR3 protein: CSVEGPTSGKADTQYF. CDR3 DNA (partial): TGCAGCGTTGAGGGGCCGACTAGCGGGAAGGCAGATACG.

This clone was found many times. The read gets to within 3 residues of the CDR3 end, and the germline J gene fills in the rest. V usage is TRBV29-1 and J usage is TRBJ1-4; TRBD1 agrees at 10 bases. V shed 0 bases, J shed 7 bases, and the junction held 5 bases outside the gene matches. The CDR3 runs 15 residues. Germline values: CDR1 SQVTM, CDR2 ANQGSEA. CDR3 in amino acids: CSVEDQGTGVEKLFF. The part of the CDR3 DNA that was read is TGCAGCGTTGAAGATCAGGGGACAGGGGTTGAAAAA.

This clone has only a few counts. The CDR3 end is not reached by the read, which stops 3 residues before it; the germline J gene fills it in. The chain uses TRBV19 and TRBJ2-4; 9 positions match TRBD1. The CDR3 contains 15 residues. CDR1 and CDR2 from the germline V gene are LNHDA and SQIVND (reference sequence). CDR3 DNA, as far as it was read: TGTGCCAGTAGTGATCCCGGGACAGGGCTCTATGGT. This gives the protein CASSDPGTGLYG. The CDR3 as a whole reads CASSDPGTGLYGQYF.

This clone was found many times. This CDR3 reads CASSAAGGRSGVNQPQHF. CDR3 bases read: TGTGCCAGTAGTGCGGCGGGTGGCCGATCCGGGGTAAATCAGCCC. The chain carries TRBV19 and TRBJ1-5, with unresolved D. The CDR3 end falls 3 residues outside the read, so it is completed with the germline J gene. Trimming pared 5 bases from V and 4 bases from J, leaving 24 bases between. CDR3 length equals 18 residues. Germline CDR1 reads LNHDA; CDR2 reads SQIVND (reference sequence).

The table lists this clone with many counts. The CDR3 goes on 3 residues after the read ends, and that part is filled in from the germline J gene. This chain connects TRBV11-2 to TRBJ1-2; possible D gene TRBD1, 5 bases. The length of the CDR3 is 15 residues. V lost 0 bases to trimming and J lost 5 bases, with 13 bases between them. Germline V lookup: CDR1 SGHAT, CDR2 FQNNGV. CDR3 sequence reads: CASSLDGALGYGYTF. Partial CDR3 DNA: TGTGCCAGCAGCTTAGATGGGGCCTTAGGGTATGGC.